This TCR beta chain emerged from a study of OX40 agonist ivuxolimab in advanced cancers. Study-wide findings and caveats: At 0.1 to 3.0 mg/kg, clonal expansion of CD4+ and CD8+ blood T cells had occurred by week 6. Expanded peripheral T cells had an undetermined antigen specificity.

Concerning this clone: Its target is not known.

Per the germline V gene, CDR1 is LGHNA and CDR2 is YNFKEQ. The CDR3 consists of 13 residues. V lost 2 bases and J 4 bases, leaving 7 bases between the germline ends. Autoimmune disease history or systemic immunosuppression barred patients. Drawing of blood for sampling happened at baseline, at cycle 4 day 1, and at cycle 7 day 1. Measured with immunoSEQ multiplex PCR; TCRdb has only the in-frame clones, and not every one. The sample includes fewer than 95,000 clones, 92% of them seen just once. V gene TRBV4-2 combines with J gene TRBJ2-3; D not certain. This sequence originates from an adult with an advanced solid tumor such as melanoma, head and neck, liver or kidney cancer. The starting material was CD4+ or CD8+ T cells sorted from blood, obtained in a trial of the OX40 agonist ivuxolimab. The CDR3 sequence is CASSQSGADTQYF. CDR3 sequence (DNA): TGTGCCAGCAGCCAAAGTGGGGCAGATACGCAGTATTTT.